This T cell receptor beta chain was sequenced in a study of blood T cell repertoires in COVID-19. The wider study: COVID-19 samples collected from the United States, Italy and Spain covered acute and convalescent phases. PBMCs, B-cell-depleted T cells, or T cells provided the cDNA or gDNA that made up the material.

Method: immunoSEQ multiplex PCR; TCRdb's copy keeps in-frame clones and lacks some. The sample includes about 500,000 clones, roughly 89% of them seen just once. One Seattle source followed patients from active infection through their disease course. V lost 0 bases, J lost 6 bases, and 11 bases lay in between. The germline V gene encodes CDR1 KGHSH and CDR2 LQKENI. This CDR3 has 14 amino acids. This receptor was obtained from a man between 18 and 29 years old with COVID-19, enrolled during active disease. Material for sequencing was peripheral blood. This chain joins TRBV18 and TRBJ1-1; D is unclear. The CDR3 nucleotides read TGTGCCAGCTCACCACCGGAGAACGTCGCTGAAGCTTTCTTT. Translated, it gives CASSPPENVAEAFF. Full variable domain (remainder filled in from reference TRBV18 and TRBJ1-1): NAGVMQNPRHLVRRRGQEARLRCSPMKGHSHVYWYRQLPEEGLKFMVYLQKENIIDESGMPKERFSAEFPKEGPSILRIQQVVRGDSAAYFCASSPPENVAEAFFGQGTRLTVV.